The 32 T cell receptor beta chains below were found in one sample sequenced in a study of T cells after yellow fever vaccination. One entry per CDR3 protein, called by TCRdb with MiXCR from the 5' RACE reads. This sample has some 350,000 distinct CDR3 sequences; 4.1% occur once, and the top ten carry under 30%. The sample consisted of PBMCs, taken 5 days after the yellow fever booster vaccination. The receptors here all came from a man between 18 and 29 years old who received the YFV17D yellow fever vaccine.

This clonotype was found a few times. In nucleotides, the CDR3 is TGTGCCAGCAGCTTAGAGATTCCGGAGACCCAGTACTTC. Residues: CASSLEIPETQYF. The rearrangement links TRBV7-2 to TRBJ2-5; no firm D call. The CDR3 runs to 13 residues. Trimming pared 1 base from V and 5 bases from J, leaving 8 bases between. Germline loops: CDR1 SGHTA, CDR2 FQGNSA.

The table lists this clonotype with many counts. The V gene is TRBV20-1, the J gene TRBJ2-1; 13 nucleotides line up with TRBD2. Trimming took 3 bases from V and 0 from J; bases not matched to a gene: 14. The CDR3 runs 20 residues. Per germline, CDR1 DFQATT and CDR2 SNEGSKA (reference sequence). In nucleotides, the CDR3 is TGCAGTGCTAGCCCCAACCGACTAGCGGGGGGACCTAGCTCCTACAATGAGCAGTTCTTC. Its protein product is CSASPNRLAGGPSSYNEQFF.

The genes are TRBV29-1 and TRBJ2-7, with no clear D. Trimming left V 8 bases short and J 0 bases short, with 17 bases between. There are 14 residues in the CDR3. In germline, CDR1 is SQVTM, CDR2 ANQGSEA. In DNA form, the CDR3 reads TGCAGCTCTCGACCACAACGGGTCTCCTACGAGCAGTACGTC. Amino acids: CSSRPQRVSYEQYV.

This clonotype occurred many times. The chain combines TRBV6-5 with TRBJ2-1; perhaps TRBD2 as D (6 bases). V lost 8 bases, J lost 8 bases, and 22 bases lay in between. CDR3 length equals 15 residues. Germline CDR1 and CDR2: MNHEY and SVGAGI. The CDR3 DNA is TGTGCCAGCCAGAGGGAGGTAGCCGGCGCCGATGAGCAGTTCTTC. The encoded protein is CASQREVAGADEQFF.

This chain connects TRBV5-5 to TRBJ1-6; possibly TRBD1 for D (6 bases). V shed 2 bases and J shed 9 bases, with 9 bases lying between them. The CDR3 length is 13 residues. Germline V CDR1 and CDR2: SGHKS, YYEKEE (reference sequence). The DNA for the CDR3 is TGTGCCAGCAGCTTAACAGGGCGTTCACCCCTCCACTTT. Translation gives CASSLTGRSPLHF.

In this sample, this clonotype turned up many times. The genes are TRBV7-2 and TRBJ2-5; TRBD2 aligns across 9 bases. The CDR3 length is 14 residues. Trimming took 6 bases from V and 3 from J; bases not matched to a gene: 5. Germline V gene data show CDR1 as SGHTA and CDR2 as FQGNSA. CDR3 protein: CASSLQRGEETQYF. CDR3 DNA sequence: TGTGCCAGCAGTCTCCAGCGGGGGGAAGAGACCCAGTACTTC. The full variable domain, rest sourced from reference TRBV7-2 and TRBJ2-5, is GAGVSQSPSNKVTEKGKDVELRCDPISGHTALYWYRQSLGQGLEFLIYFQGNSAPDKSGLPSDRFSAERTGGSVSTLTIQRTQQEDSAVYLCASSLQRGEETQYFGPGTRLLVL.

This clonotype was found many times. CDR3 sequence reads: CASSQIEGGPGDTQYF. CDR3 sequence (DNA): TGTGCCAGCAGCCAAATTGAGGGGGGGCCAGGAGATACGCAGTATTTT. This chain connects TRBV14 to TRBJ2-3; D is possibly TRBD2 (7 bases). V was clipped by 2 bases and J by 5 bases, with 17 bases between them. CDR1 is SGHDN, CDR2 FVKESK, per germline. The CDR3 has 16 amino acids.

The table lists this clonotype with a few counts. CDR3 in DNA: TGTGCCAGCTCCCAGGGAGGGGCTGAGGGACAGCCCCAGCATTTT. Its protein is CASSQGGAEGQPQHF. The chain carries TRBV18 and TRBJ1-5, with D perhaps matching TRBD1 (5 bases). V was cut by 6 bases and J by 7 bases, with 19 bases left in between. The CDR3 is 15 residues long. CDR1 is KGHSH and CDR2 is LQKENI in the germline V gene.

In this sample, this clonotype turned up many times. The chain recombines TRBV5-6 with TRBJ1-1; unclear D gene. This CDR3 comprises 14 residues. V shed 0 bases and J shed 6 bases, with 12 bases lying between them. Germline assignment: CDR1 SGHDT and CDR2 YYEEEE. CDR3 DNA sequence: TGTGCCAGCAGCTTGGTCCAAGCAGGCGCTGAAGCTTTCTTT. It yields the protein CASSLVQAGAEAFF.

This clonotype has just a few counts. The chain joins TRBV12-3 or TRBV12-4 to TRBJ2-5, with 10 positions matching TRBD1. V lost 2 bases to trimming and J lost 0 bases; unmatched junction nucleotides: 6. The CDR3 runs to 17 residues. CDR3 sequence reads: CASSLWDGTGDQETQYF. CDR3 DNA sequence: TGTGCCAGCAGTTTATGGGACGGGACAGGGGACCAAGAGACCCAGTACTTC.

The rearrangement links TRBV5-4 to TRBJ1-1; possibly TRBD1 for D (6 bases). Germline V gene lookup returns CDR1 SGHNT and CDR2 YYREEE (reference sequence). The V gene lost 0 bases and the J gene lost 4 bases, with 13 bases spanning the gap. The CDR3 extends over 15 amino acids. In DNA form, the CDR3 reads TGTGCCAGCAGCTTGGAGGGGGGCACGGTCACTGAAGCTTTCTTT. It codes for CASSLEGGTVTEAFF.

The CDR3 loop is CASSQATTRLDTQYF. CDR3 nucleotides: TGCGCCAGCAGCCAAGCCACGACTCGGTTGGATACGCAGTATTTT. The chain couples TRBV4-3 to TRBJ2-3, with D uncertain. The CDR3 totals 15 residues. CDR1 and CDR2 (germline): LGHNA, YSLEER. Trimming removed 1 base from V and 6 bases from J, with 14 bases in between.

This clonotype occurred many times. The gene calls are TRBV6-5 and TRBJ2-3; 10 nucleotides match TRBD2. Germline V lookup: CDR1 MNHEY, CDR2 SVGAGI. There are 15 residues in the CDR3. V shed 2 bases and J 3 bases; nucleotides not matched to a gene: 2. The CDR3 DNA follows: TGTGCCAGCAGTTACCTAGCGGGGGTTACAGATACGCAGTATTTT. Its translation: CASSYLAGVTDTQYF.

The genes are TRBV6-2 or TRBV6-3 and TRBJ2-7; 8 bases map to TRBD1. Trimming removed 2 bases from V and 5 bases from J; junction bases left unmatched: 11. The CDR3 consists of 16 residues. Germline V lookup: CDR1 MNHEY, CDR2 SVGEGT. The CDR3 protein is CASSYDPQGAVHEQYF. As DNA, the CDR3 is TGTGCCAGCAGTTACGACCCCCAGGGGGCAGTCCACGAGCAGTACTTC.

The genes are TRBV29-1 and TRBJ2-2, with 8 bases aligning to TRBD1. The CDR3 extends over 14 amino acids. With V trimmed by 3 bases and J by 7 bases, 7 bases remained unmatched. Germline CDR1 and CDR2: SQVTM and ANQGSEA. CDR3 region: CSVDQGAAGGELFF. In DNA form, the CDR3 reads TGCAGCGTTGACCAGGGGGCAGCGGGCGGGGAGCTGTTTTTT.

The DNA for the CDR3 is TGTGCCAGCACCCCGGGGGGCAATAACTATGGCTACACCTTC. Translating it yields CASTPGGNNYGYTF. The chain is built from TRBV6-5 and TRBJ1-2, with D maybe TRBD1 (6 bases). CDR3 length: 14 residues. V lost 7 bases to trimming and J lost 1 base, with 13 bases between them. Germline V gene lookup returns CDR1 MNHEY and CDR2 SVGAGI.

The table lists this clonotype with a few counts. The rearrangement uses TRBV4-2 and TRBJ1-2; 11 bases agree with TRBD1. Germline V gene lookup returns CDR1 LGHNA and CDR2 YNFKEQ. Trimming took 5 bases from V and 4 from J; bases not matched to a gene: 15. The CDR3 consists of 18 residues. The CDR3 protein is CASSSYPRRTGGLYGYTF. The DNA for the CDR3 is TGTGCCAGCAGCTCGTACCCCCGGAGGACAGGGGGCCTCTATGGCTACACCTTC.

This clonotype was seen more than once but under ten times. The chain uses TRBV5-1 and TRBJ2-1; the D gene is possibly TRBD2 (5 bases). Germline CDR1 and CDR2: SGHRS and YFSETQ. The CDR3 loop spans 15 amino acids. V lost 1 base and J lost 0, with 8 bases in between. CDR3 amino acids: CASSLYRDSYNEQFF. DNA of the CDR3: TGCGCCAGCAGCTTGTATCGGGACTCCTACAATGAGCAGTTCTTC.

The genes are TRBV28 and TRBJ1-1; possible D gene TRBD1, 6 bases. The germline gives CDR1 MDHEN, CDR2 SYDVKM. V was trimmed by 3 bases and J by 11 bases, leaving 16 bases between them. This CDR3 comprises 13 residues. CDR3 in DNA: TGTGCCAGCAGTTTCGTCGGGGGCATATTTGCTTTCTTT. Amino acids: CASSFVGGIFAFF.

This clonotype was seen many times. The V call is TRBV9, the J call TRBJ2-1; D is unresolved. V was pared by 0 bases and J by 11 bases, with 12 bases between. The CDR3 consists of 13 residues. Germline CDR1 reads SGDLS; CDR2 reads YYNGEE. The CDR3 DNA is TGTGCCAGCAGCGTAGAGTTAGGCACGAAGCAGTTCTTC. This codes for CASSVELGTKQFF.

This clonotype appeared many times. The V gene is TRBV7-2, the J gene TRBJ1-6, with D unclear. The length of the CDR3 is 13 residues. Germline V gives CDR1 SGHTA, CDR2 FQGNSA. Deletions cut 4 bases from V and 8 bases from J, with 9 bases between. The CDR3 nucleotides read TGTGCCAGCAGCTCCGCTCCCTATTCACCCCTCCACTTT. Protein: CASSSAPYSPLHF.

The chain carries TRBV24-1 and TRBJ1-1; TRBD1 is a possible D gene (6 bases). Trimming left V 9 bases short and J 0 bases short, with 19 bases between. The CDR3 is made up of 16 amino acids. CDR1 is KGHDR, CDR2 SFDVKD, per germline. As DNA, the CDR3 is TGTGCCACCCCTTTCCCAGGGGTAGGGATGAACACTGAAGCTTTCTTT. Translating gives CATPFPGVGMNTEAFF.

This chain links TRBV18 with TRBJ1-2; D is unclear. The CDR3 spans 12 residues. Germline assignment: CDR1 KGHSH and CDR2 LQKENI. V gave up 8 bases and J gave up 3 bases, with 10 bases separating them. The chain's CDR3 is CASLRADYGYTF. The DNA of the CDR3 is TGTGCCAGCCTACGGGCCGACTATGGCTACACCTTC.

The gene calls are TRBV7-6 and TRBJ2-6, with TRBD1 identical over 7 bases. Germline V gene sequence: CDR1 SGHVS, CDR2 FNYEAQ. CDR3 length equals 17 residues. The V gene end was trimmed by 1 base and the J gene end by 0 bases; junction bases not matched to a gene: 3. The chain's CDR3 is CASSLVGQISGANVLTF. CDR3 sequence (DNA): TGTGCCAGCAGCTTAGTGGGACAGATCTCTGGGGCCAACGTCCTGACTTTC. The whole variable domain, filled in from reference TRBV7-6 and TRBJ2-6, reads GAGVSQSPRYKVTKRGQDVALRCDPISGHVSLYWYRQALGQGPEFLTYFNYEAQQDKSGLPNDRFSAERPEGSISTLTIQRTEQRDSAMYRCASSLVGQISGANVLTFGAGSRLTVL.

This clonotype has only a few counts. The chain links TRBV7-9 to TRBJ2-5; TRBD2 might be the D (5 bases). CDR3 length equals 13 residues. Between the trimmed V and J ends, which lost 3 bases and 9 bases, there was a span of 14 bases. From germline, CDR1 is SEHNR and CDR2 FQNEAQ (reference sequence). CDR3 bases: TGTGCCAGCAGCTTGGTCGGTCAGGACTCCCAGTACTTC. As protein: CASSLVGQDSQYF.

The sample holds many counts of this clonotype. This chain links TRBV5-1 with TRBJ1-2, with TRBD1 matching 8 bases. The CDR3 has 15 residues. From germline, CDR1 is SGHRS and CDR2 YFSETQ. With V trimmed by 5 bases and J by 2 bases, 8 bases remained unmatched. CDR3 region: CASRPDPGGNYGYTF. CDR3 in DNA: TGCGCCAGCAGACCCGACCCAGGGGGCAACTATGGCTACACCTTC.

The V call is TRBV20-1, the J call TRBJ2-1, with TRBD1 identical over 7 bases. The V and J ends lost 5 bases and 10 bases, in that order; junction bases with no gene match: 8. Looked up from germline, CDR1 is DFQATT and CDR2 is SNEGSKA (reference sequence). The CDR3 is made up of 12 amino acids. The CDR3: CSAHLQGHEQFF. DNA for the CDR3: TGCAGTGCTCACTTACAGGGGCACGAGCAGTTCTTC.

This clonotype occurred a few times. The chain carries TRBV28 and TRBJ2-3, with D possibly TRBD2 on 5 matching bases. From germline, CDR1 is MDHEN and CDR2 SYDVKM. This CDR3 spans 13 amino acids. V lost 7 bases and J 6 bases, leaving 14 bases between the germline ends. The CDR3, as DNA: TGTGCCAGCAACCGGGGAACAGTGGATACGCAGTATTTT. Its protein is CASNRGTVDTQYF.

This clonotype came up a few times. The genes are TRBV20-1 and TRBJ2-7; possibly TRBD1 for D (6 bases). The germline V and J ends were trimmed by 1 base and 0 bases, with 10 bases remaining between them. Germline V gene lookup returns CDR1 DFQATT and CDR2 SNEGSKA (reference sequence). There are 14 residues in the CDR3. The CDR3 protein is CSARAGQSSYEQYV. As DNA, the CDR3 is TGCAGTGCTAGAGCAGGACAGAGCTCCTACGAGCAGTACGTC.

The rearrangement joins TRBV20-1 to TRBJ2-7, with a tentative D call TRBD1 (5 bases). Trimming stripped 7 bases from V and 5 bases from J, with 15 bases between. CDR3 length equals 12 residues. Germline lookup yields CDR1 DFQATT and CDR2 SNEGSKA (reference sequence). CDR3 loop: CSVRIREHEQYF. CDR3 DNA: TGCAGTGTCCGGATCAGGGAACACGAGCAGTACTTC.

This clonotype has more than one count but fewer than ten. This chain uses TRBV6-5 with TRBJ2-5; 12 bases match TRBD1. Germline trimming cut 1 base from V and 2 bases from J; bases unmatched to any gene: 5. Germline V CDR1 and CDR2: MNHEY, SVGAGI. This CDR3 spans 17 amino acids. The CDR3 sequence: CASSYFRDRGLQETQYF. CDR3 sequence (DNA): TGTGCCAGCAGTTACTTCCGGGACAGGGGGCTTCAAGAGACCCAGTACTTC.

At least ten counts were recorded for this clonotype. V usage is TRBV20-1 and J usage is TRBJ1-1; no clear D gene. Germline lookup yields CDR1 DFQATT and CDR2 SNEGSKA (reference sequence). Trimming took 6 bases from V and 4 from J, leaving 18 bases between them. This CDR3 is 14 amino acids long. The CDR3 DNA follows: TGCAGTGCAGAACAGCCCAGTTGGGGCACTGAAGCTTTCTTT. Translated, it gives CSAEQPSWGTEAFF.